Each of the 19 T cell receptor beta chains below was sequenced from the same sample in a study of OX40 agonist ivuxolimab in advanced cancers. Method: immunoSEQ multiplex PCR; TCRdb's copy keeps in-frame clones and lacks some. This table holds roughly 98,000 clones, about four fifths found once. Source: CD4+ or CD8+ T cells sorted from blood, taken in a trial of the OX40 agonist ivuxolimab. The receptors stem from an adult with an advanced solid tumor such as melanoma, head and neck, liver or kidney cancer.

Only one count was recorded for this clone. The chain uses TRBV19 and TRBJ2-1; D is unclear. CDR1 and CDR2 from the germline V gene are LNHDA and SQIVND (reference sequence). The V end lost 4 bases, the J end lost 7 bases, and 8 bases lay between the germline ends. The CDR3 totals 12 residues. The CDR3 reads CASSTFLNEQFF. The CDR3 region has the DNA TGTGCCAGTAGTACATTTCTAAATGAGCAGTTCTTC. Drawing the rest from reference TRBV19 and TRBJ2-1, the complete variable domain is DGGITQSPKYLFRKEGQNVTLSCEQNLNHDAMYWYRQDPGQGLRLIYYSQIVNDFQKGDIAEGYSVSREKKESFPLTVTSAQKNPTAFYLCASSTFLNEQFFGPGTRLTVL.

With regard to this clone: Other DNA sequences in this specimen translate into the identical CDR3. The chain employs TRBV4-1 and TRBJ1-3; TRBD1 matches 7 bases. V shed 4 bases and J 3 bases; nucleotides not matched to a gene: 6. Germline CDR1 MGHRA, CDR2 YSYEKL. CDR3 size: 15 residues. CDR3 sequence: CASSPTGTYGNTIYF. The CDR3, as DNA: TGCGCCAGCAGCCCGACAGGGACATATGGAAACACCATATATTTT.

The chain has TRBV11-2 and TRBJ2-7; no clear D gene. This CDR3 has 13 amino acids. The germline V and J ends were trimmed by 8 bases and 3 bases, with 14 bases remaining between them. Germline values: CDR1 SGHAT, CDR2 FQNNGV. CDR3 nucleotide sequence: TGTGCCAGCGCATTAGAGGCGAACTACGAGCAGTACTTC. This sequence encodes CASALEANYEQYF. The whole variable domain, remainder taken from reference TRBV11-2 and TRBJ2-7, is EAGVAQSPRYKIIEKRQSVAFWCNPISGHATLYWYQQILGQGPKLLIQFQNNGVVDDSQLPKDRFSAERLKGVDSTLKIQPAKLEDSAVYLCASALEANYEQYFGPGTRLTVT.

DNA of the CDR3: TGTGCCAGCAGCTCCCAGGGTTGGGAGCTGTTTTTT. Residues: CASSSQGWELFF. The J gene is TRBJ2-2, the V gene TRBV7-2; TRBD1 is a possible D gene (5 bases). Trimming took 4 bases from V and 9 from J, leaving 9 bases between them. This CDR3 spans 12 amino acids. Germline V CDR1 and CDR2: SGHTA, FQGNSA. Drawing the rest from reference TRBV7-2 and TRBJ2-2, the complete variable domain is GAGVSQSPSNKVTEKGKDVELRCDPISGHTALYWYRQSLGQGLEFLIYFQGNSAPDKSGLPSDRFSAERTGGSVSTLTIQRTQQEDSAVYLCASSSQGWELFFGEGSRLTVL.

The rearrangement joins TRBV5-4 to TRBJ2-7; D perhaps matches TRBD1 (5 bases). The CDR3 has 13 residues. The V gene's germline CDR1 is SGHNT and CDR2 YYREEE (reference sequence). The V end lost 4 bases, the J end lost 4 bases, and 12 bases lay between the germline ends. As DNA, the CDR3 is TGTGCCAGCAGCCCGCCCCAGGGTTACGAGCAGTACTTC. This gives the protein CASSPPQGYEQYF. Full variable domain (remainder filled in from reference TRBV5-4 and TRBJ2-7): ETGVTQSPTHLIKTRGQQVTLRCSSQSGHNTVSWYQQALGQGPQFIFQYYREEENGRGNFPPRFSGLQFPNYSSELNVNALELDDSALYLCASSPPQGYEQYFGPGTRLTVT.

The gene calls are TRBV4-2 and TRBJ2-7; D ambiguous. The germline CDR1 and CDR2 sequences are LGHNA and YNFKEQ. The CDR3 sequence is 14 residues long. The V and J ends lost 1 base and 0 bases respectively, with 7 bases between them. CDR3 sequence (DNA): TGTGCCAGCAGCCAAGGTGACTCCTCCTACGAGCAGTACTTC. This gives the protein CASSQGDSSYEQYF.

This clone was observed a handful of times. The chain uses TRBV19 and TRBJ2-2, with TRBD2 matching 9 bases. Per the germline V gene, CDR1 is LNHDA and CDR2 is SQIVND (reference sequence). The CDR3 has 17 amino acids. The ends lost 4 bases at V and 6 bases at J; junction bases unmatched: 12. CDR3 residues: CASSTFPLAGIPGELFF. The CDR3 nucleotides read TGTGCCAGTAGTACCTTCCCCCTAGCGGGAATCCCCGGGGAGCTGTTTTTT.

Details on this clone: The same CDR3 arises from other DNA sequences in this sample as well. The rearrangement uses TRBV7-2 and TRBJ1-3; 7 bases are shared with TRBD1. Looked up from germline, CDR1 is SGHTA and CDR2 is FQGNSA. This CDR3 is 13 amino acids long. The trim removed 5 bases at V and 11 bases at J, leaving 9 bases unmatched. The CDR3 sequence is CASSGDRAASIYF. The CDR3 DNA sequence: TGTGCCAGCAGCGGAGACAGGGCCGCTTCCATATATTTT.

This clone has a single count. The chain uses TRBV4-1 and TRBJ1-2; D gene unclear. V was pared by 3 bases and J by 6 bases, with 8 bases between. This CDR3 is 12 amino acids long. Germline assignment: CDR1 MGHRA and CDR2 YSYEKL. As DNA, the CDR3 is TGCGCCAGCAGCCACCCTGTGGATGGCTACACCTTC. Amino acid sequence: CASSHPVDGYTF.

This chain's CDR3 is CASSYSQQTYEQYF. The CDR3 DNA reads TGTGCCAGCAGTTACTCGCAGCAAACCTACGAGCAGTACTTC. V gene TRBV6-6 combines with J gene TRBJ2-7; D not resolved. From germline, CDR1 is MNHNY and CDR2 SVGAGI (reference sequence). The V and J ends lost 0 bases and 2 bases respectively, with 8 bases between them. CDR3 size: 14 residues.

J is TRBJ2-3 and V is TRBV2; tentatively, D is TRBD1 (5 bases). V shed 8 bases and J shed 2 bases, with 17 bases lying between them. CDR3 size: 15 residues. The germline V gene encodes CDR1 SNHLY and CDR2 FYNNEI. The CDR3 sequence is CASPKGARTTDTQYF. The CDR3 nucleotides read TGTGCCAGCCCCAAAGGGGCCAGGACCACAGATACGCAGTATTTT.

This chain uses TRBV21-1 with TRBJ2-5; TRBD1 is taken as the D call from the table, unchecked against the DNA. The assigned J gene may be wrong: the sequence end matches TRBJ2-7 better. TRBV21-1 is designated a pseudogene. The length of the CDR3 is 15 residues. CDR3 DNA: TGTGCCAGCAGCAAAAGGGGACAGGACCCCTACGAGCAGTACTTC. Amino acid sequence: CASSKRGQDPYEQYF.

The V call is TRBV27, the J call TRBJ2-7, with TRBD2 matching 8 bases. The J segment lost 2 bases and the V segment lost 5 bases, leaving 8 bases of the junction unmatched. Germline V gene lookup returns CDR1 MNHEY and CDR2 SMNVEV (reference sequence). There are 15 residues in the CDR3. The CDR3 region is CASSSQRELPYEQYF. The CDR3 DNA reads as TGTGCCAGCAGTAGCCAGCGGGAGCTACCCTACGAGCAGTACTTC.

The genes are TRBV9 and TRBJ2-7; D unresolved. Trimming stripped 2 bases from V and 6 bases from J, with 15 bases between. From germline, CDR1 is SGDLS and CDR2 YYNGEE. The CDR3 loop spans 14 amino acids. The CDR3 DNA sequence: TGTGCCAGCAGCGTCACGGCTGATGGCGGCGAGCAGTACTTC. Translation gives CASSVTADGGEQYF.

V usage is TRBV5-4 and J usage is TRBJ2-5; 8 nucleotides align to TRBD1. CDR3 length: 17 residues. Looked up from germline, CDR1 is SGHNT and CDR2 is YYREEE (reference sequence). V was pared by 4 bases and J by 3 bases, with 14 bases of the junction left unmatched. CDR3 protein: CASSTYRGVLIEETQYF. For the CDR3, the DNA is TGTGCCAGCAGCACGTACAGGGGGGTTTTAATTGAAGAGACCCAGTACTTC.

V is TRBV6-1 and J is TRBJ2-7; 13 bases line up with TRBD2. This CDR3 comprises 15 residues. Trimming removed 4 bases from V and 7 bases from J; junction bases left unmatched: 7. Germline V gene sequence: CDR1 MNHNS, CDR2 SASEGT. This CDR3 is CASSGTSGRVREQYF. The CDR3 coding sequence is TGTGCCAGCAGTGGGACTAGCGGGAGAGTGCGGGAGCAGTACTTC.

The chain is built from TRBV30 and TRBJ1-1, with unresolved D. V was trimmed by 1 base and J by 1 base, leaving 13 bases between them. The CDR3 covers 15 residues. Germline CDR1 reads GTSNPN; CDR2 reads SVGIG (reference sequence). The CDR3 region is CAWSAPGIRNTEAFF. DNA for the CDR3: TGTGCCTGGAGTGCTCCCGGGATCCGGAACACTGAAGCTTTCTTT.

The chain is built from TRBV7-2 and TRBJ1-5, with D perhaps TRBD1 (5 bases). Germline V gene data show CDR1 as SGHTA and CDR2 as FQGNSA. V was clipped by 5 bases and J by 2 bases, with 13 bases between them. There are 15 residues in the CDR3. This CDR3 is CASSAGRSGNQPQHF. As DNA, the CDR3 is TGTGCCAGCAGCGCAGGGAGATCGGGCAATCAGCCCCAGCATTTT.

The chain couples TRBV27 to TRBJ1-2; D is perhaps TRBD1 (6 bases). The V end was cut by 6 bases, the J end by 2 bases, with 13 bases between. Germline lookup yields CDR1 MNHEY and CDR2 SMNVEV (reference sequence). This CDR3 region has 14 residues. In DNA form, the CDR3 reads TGTGCCAGCAGCCGGACAGCTAGCAACTATGGCTACACCTTC. This encodes CASSRTASNYGYTF.